This paragraph covers one TCR beta chain sequence. Its target is not known. Different DNA sequences within this sample yield the same CDR3. This sample stems from a study of cytomegalovirus exposure and HLA in healthy donors. Notes on the study in general: A few of the chains that were CMV-associated were confirmed in vitro to be specific for CMV antigens. Indistinguishable V segments such as TRBV6-2 and TRBV6-3 were excluded.

The germline V gene has CDR1 SGDLS and CDR2 YYNGEE. V gave up 3 bases and J gave up 1 base, with 14 bases separating them. CDR3 length: 16 amino acids. PCR primers comprised 60 Vbeta and 13 Jbeta primers. This table comes from immunoSEQ multiplex PCR, and its TCRdb copy is limited to in-frame clones, with some not included. The sample holds about 64,000 clones, 85% seen once. Donors had nominal health at sampling but likely had unrecorded immune exposures. The V and J genes are TRBV9 and TRBJ2-1; a possible D gene is TRBD1 (6 bases). The specimen sequenced was PBMCs. This receptor was taken from a female donor in good health and CMV-seronegative. CDR3 coding DNA: TGTGCCAGCAGCGCACACACTAGGGGGTCCTACAATGAGCAGTTCTTC. Its translation: CASSAHTRGSYNEQFF.